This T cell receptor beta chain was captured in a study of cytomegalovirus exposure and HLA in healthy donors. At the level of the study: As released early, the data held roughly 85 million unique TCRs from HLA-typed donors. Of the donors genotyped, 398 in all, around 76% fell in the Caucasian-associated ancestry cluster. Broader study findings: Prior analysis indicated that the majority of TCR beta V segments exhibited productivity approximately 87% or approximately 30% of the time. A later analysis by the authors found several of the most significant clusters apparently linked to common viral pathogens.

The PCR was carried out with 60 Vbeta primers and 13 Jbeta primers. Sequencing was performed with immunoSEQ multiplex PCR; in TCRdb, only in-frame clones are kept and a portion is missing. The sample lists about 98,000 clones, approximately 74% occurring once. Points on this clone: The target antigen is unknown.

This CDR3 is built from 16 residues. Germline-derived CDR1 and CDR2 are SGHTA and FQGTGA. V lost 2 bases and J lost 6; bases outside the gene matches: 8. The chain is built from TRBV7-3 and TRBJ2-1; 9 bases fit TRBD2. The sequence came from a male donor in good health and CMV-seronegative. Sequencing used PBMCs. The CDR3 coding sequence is TGTGCCAGCAGCTTAGCGGCGGGAGGGCCGGGCAATGAGCAGTTCTTC. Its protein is CASSLAAGGPGNEQFF.